The following is a T cell receptor beta chain sequence with its context. Its antigen remains unidentified. The sample is drawn from a study of cytomegalovirus exposure and HLA in healthy donors. The PCR contained 60 Vbeta and 13 Jbeta primers. The assay was immunoSEQ multiplex PCR, and TCRdb's table has in-frame clones only and misses some. This table has roughly 96,000 clones, approximately 75% appearing once. Regarding the study as a whole: Clonal expansion was found to be greater in HLA-associated TCR beta chains than in equally common others in a later analysis. CMV serostatus alone was available as immune exposure information. Confirmation in vitro established that three CMV-associated chains were specific for CMV antigens.

Donors were ostensibly healthy at sampling, although undocumented immune exposures were probable. CDR1 is MNHEY and CDR2 is SMNVEV in the germline V gene (reference sequence). The CDR3 is made up of 18 amino acids. V lost 5 bases, J lost 0 bases, and 16 bases stayed unmatched. The source is a woman aged 70 to 79 in good health and CMV-seropositive. The chain is built from TRBV27 and TRBJ2-7, with 7 bases matching TRBD1. Sequencing was carried out using PBMCs. For the CDR3, the DNA is TGTGCCAGCAGTCCGATCCCCCCGGGACAGCGCCTCTCCTACGAGCAGTACTTC. As protein: CASSPIPPGQRLSYEQYF.